Included here is one T cell receptor (beta chain) sequence, with context. The target antigen is unknown. This sample is part of a study of T cell responses to AZD1222 COVID-19 vaccine. Study details: Samples with a second dose at about 4 or about 12 weeks were pooled together.

Assay: immunoSEQ multiplex PCR; the TCRdb copy retains only in-frame clones and omits some. The sample includes under 75,000 clones, around 84% of them seen just once. CDR3 length: 13 amino acids. Germline values: CDR1 SGHTA, CDR2 FQGTGA. Trimming cost V 4 bases and J 4 bases, with 10 bases left between them. Study-level findings and limits: Donors skewed white British and female; clonal diversity was possibly underestimated.

The sequencing here drew on peripheral blood, taken on day 0 of AZD1222 vaccination. V gene TRBV7-3 combines with J gene TRBJ1-1; D not resolved. The sequence came from an adult in good health. The CDR3 nucleotides read TGTGCCAGCAGCTCCATCCGAAGCACTGAAGCTTTCTTT. This codes for CASSSIRSTEAFF.